The rows below give T cell receptor beta chains drawn from one sample of a study of cytomegalovirus exposure and HLA in healthy donors. Sequencing used immunoSEQ multiplex PCR; TCRdb keeps in-frame clones, though not all of them. This sample has approximately 120,000 clones, with about 78% found just once. Sequencing was carried out using PBMCs. These receptors were collected from a man between 50 and 59 years old in good health and CMV-seronegative. The CDR3 runs from the conserved cysteine through the conserved F or W. D genes are given only for firm matches. Part of the rows lack a size; the others show once, few, many or a class for expanded clones.

NA,NA,TRBV29-1,TRBJ2-5,CSVVRGSETQYF,TGCAGCGTTGTCCGGGGATCGGAGACCCAGTACTTC
NA,NA,TRBV25-1,TRBJ1-1,CASSEGGLSEAFF,TGTGCCAGCAGTGAAGGAGGGTTATCTGAAGCTTTCTTT
few,NA,TRBV28,TRBJ2-7,CASTHLWSTYEQYF,TGTGCCAGCACCCACCTATGGTCTACCTACGAGCAGTACTTC
NA,TRBD1,TRBV10-3,TRBJ1-5,CAISDMGTGGKKPQHF,TGTGCCATCAGTGACATGGGGACAGGGGGGAAGAAGCCCCAGCATTTT
NA,NA,TRBV9,TRBJ2-1,CASGDGAYNEQFF,TGTGCCAGCGGAGACGGTGCCTACAATGAGCAGTTCTTC
NA,TRBD1,TRBV7-2,TRBJ2-7,CASSLSGGEGQQYF,TGTGCCAGCAGCTTATCAGGGGGCGAGGGTCAGCAGTACTTC
NA,NA,TRBV9,TRBJ2-4,CASSANSRGGIQYF,TGTGCCAGCAGCGCCAATTCGAGAGGGGGTATTCAGTACTTC
NA,TRBD2,TRBV14,TRBJ2-1,CASSQEYLAGVINEQFF,TGTGCCAGCAGCCAAGAGTATTTAGCGGGAGTAATCAATGAGCAGTTCTTC
NA,NA,TRBV6-1,TRBJ1-3,CASRAGAGNTIYF,TGTGCCAGCAGAGCAGGGGCTGGAAACACCATATATTTT
NA,NA,TRBV4-3,TRBJ1-2,CASSQETGGNYGYTF,TGCGCCAGCAGCCAAGAAACAGGCGGAAACTATGGCTACACCTTC
NA,NA,TRBV19,TRBJ2-3,CASAGVADTQYF,TGTGCCAGTGCAGGGGTGGCAGATACGCAGTATTTT
NA,NA,TRBV18,TRBJ2-3,CASSPDSSTDTQYF,TGTGCCAGCTCACCGGACAGCAGCACAGATACGCAGTATTTT
NA,TRBD2,TRBV27,TRBJ2-1,CASSSTGTSIHEQFF,TGTGCCAGCAGTTCAACCGGGACTAGCATCCATGAGCAGTTCTTC
NA,TRBD1,TRBV6-1,TRBJ1-5,CASSEGRTGNQPQHF,TGTGCCAGCAGTGAAGGAAGGACAGGGAATCAGCCCCAGCATTTT
few,NA,TRBV7-9,TRBJ2-7,CASSLYSGEQYF,TGTGCCAGCAGCTTGTATTCCGGCGAGCAGTACTTC
NA,NA,TRBV7-9,TRBJ1-3,CASSFSSSQASSGNTIYF,TGTGCCAGCAGCTTTTCATCCTCACAGGCCAGCTCTGGAAACACCATATATTTT
few,TRBD1,TRBV27,TRBJ2-7,CASRTLTGASYEQYF,TGTGCCAGCAGAACGCTGACAGGGGCTTCCTACGAGCAGTACTTC
NA,NA,TRBV10-1,TRBJ1-4,CASPPRTANEKLFF,TGCGCCAGCCCCCCCAGGACAGCTAATGAAAAACTGTTTTTT
NA,NA,TRBV19,TRBJ1-5,CASSRQKNQPQHF,TGTGCCAGTAGTAGACAGAAGAATCAGCCCCAGCATTTT
NA,TRBD2,TRBV5-4,TRBJ2-7,CASTRAGDYEQYF,TGTGCCAGCACGCGCGCGGGGGACTACGAGCAGTACTTC
NA,TRBD1,TRBV5-4,TRBJ1-1,CASRSGTGESTEAFF,TGTGCCAGCAGATCCGGGACAGGGGAGAGCACTGAAGCTTTCTTT
NA,TRBD2,TRBV4-3,TRBJ2-3,CASSDTSGSRGADTQYF,TGCGCCAGCAGCGACACTAGCGGGAGCAGGGGGGCAGATACGCAGTATTTT